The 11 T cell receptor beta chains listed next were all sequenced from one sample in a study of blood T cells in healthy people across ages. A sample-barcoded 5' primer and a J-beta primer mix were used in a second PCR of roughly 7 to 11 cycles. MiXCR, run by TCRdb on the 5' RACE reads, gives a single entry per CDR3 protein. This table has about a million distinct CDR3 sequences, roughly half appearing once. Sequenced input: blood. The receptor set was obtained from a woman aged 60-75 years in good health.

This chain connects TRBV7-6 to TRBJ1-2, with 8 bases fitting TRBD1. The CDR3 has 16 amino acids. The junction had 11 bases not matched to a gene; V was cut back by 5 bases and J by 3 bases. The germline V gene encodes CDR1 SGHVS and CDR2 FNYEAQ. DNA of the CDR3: TGTGCCAGCAGCCCCCTTCTACTGGACAGGGACTATGGCTACACCTTC. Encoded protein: CASSPLLLDRDYGYTF.

DNA of the CDR3: TGTGCCACCAACCTGGGGGTTTCGGTGGACAATGAGCAGTTCTTC. It yields the protein CATNLGVSVDNEQFF. The rearrangement joins TRBV2 to TRBJ2-1; the D call may be TRBD1 or TRBD2 (5 bases each). The CDR3 runs to 15 residues. V lost 10 bases to trimming and J lost 5 bases, with 21 bases between them. The germline V gene encodes CDR1 SNHLY and CDR2 FYNNEI.

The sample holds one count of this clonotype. This CDR3 reads CASSLLLRSGRVEQYF. The CDR3 nucleotides read TGTGCCAGCAGTTTATTATTGCGGTCGGGTAGGGTCGAGCAGTACTTC. The J gene is TRBJ2-7, the V gene TRBV28, with D uncertain. Per the germline V gene, CDR1 is MDHEN and CDR2 is SYDVKM. V was clipped by 1 base and J by 6 bases, with 19 bases between them. CDR3 length: 16 residues.

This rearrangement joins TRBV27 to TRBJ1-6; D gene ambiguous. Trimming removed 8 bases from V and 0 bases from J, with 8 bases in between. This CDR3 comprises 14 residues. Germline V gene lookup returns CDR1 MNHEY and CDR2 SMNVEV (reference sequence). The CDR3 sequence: CASGRSSYNSPLHF. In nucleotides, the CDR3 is TGTGCCAGCGGTAGGAGCTCCTATAATTCACCCCTCCACTTT.

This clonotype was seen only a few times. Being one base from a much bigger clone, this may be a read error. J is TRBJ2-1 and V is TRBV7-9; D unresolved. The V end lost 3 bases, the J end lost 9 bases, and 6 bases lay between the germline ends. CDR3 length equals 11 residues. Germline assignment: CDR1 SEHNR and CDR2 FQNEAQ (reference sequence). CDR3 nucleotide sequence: TGTGCCAGCAGCTTCGGGCCTGAGCAGTTCTTC. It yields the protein CASSFGPEQFF.

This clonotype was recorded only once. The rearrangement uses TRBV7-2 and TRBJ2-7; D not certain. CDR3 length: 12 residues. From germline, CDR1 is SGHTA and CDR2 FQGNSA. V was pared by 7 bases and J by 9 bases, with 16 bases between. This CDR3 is CASNTRDNPQYF. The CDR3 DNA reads TGTGCCAGCAACACGAGAGATAATCCGCAGTACTTC.

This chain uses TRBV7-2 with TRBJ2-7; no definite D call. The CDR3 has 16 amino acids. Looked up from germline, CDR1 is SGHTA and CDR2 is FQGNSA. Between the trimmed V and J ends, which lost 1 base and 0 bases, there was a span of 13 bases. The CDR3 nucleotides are TGTGCCAGCAGCTTAGAGGCCCGGCTGTACTCCTACGAGCAGTACTTC. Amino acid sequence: CASSLEARLYSYEQYF.

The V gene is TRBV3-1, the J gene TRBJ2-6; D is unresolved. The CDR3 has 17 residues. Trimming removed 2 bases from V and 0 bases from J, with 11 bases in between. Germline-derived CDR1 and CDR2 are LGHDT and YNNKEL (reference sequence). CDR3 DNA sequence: TGTGCCAGCAGCCAAACCCCCGTAGGCTCTGGGGCCAACGTCCTGACTTTC. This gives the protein CASSQTPVGSGANVLTF.

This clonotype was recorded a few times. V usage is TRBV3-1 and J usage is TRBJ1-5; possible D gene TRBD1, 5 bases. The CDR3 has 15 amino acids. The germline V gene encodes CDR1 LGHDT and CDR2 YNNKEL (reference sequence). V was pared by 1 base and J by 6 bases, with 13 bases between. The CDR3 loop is CASSQGVQVGQPQHF. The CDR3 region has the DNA TGTGCCAGCAGCCAAGGGGTACAGGTGGGTCAGCCCCAGCATTTT. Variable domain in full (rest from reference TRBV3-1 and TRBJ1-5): DTAVSQTPKYLVTQMGNDKSIKCEQNLGHDTMYWYKQDSKKFLKIMFSYNNKELIINETVPNRFSPKSPDKAHLNLHINSLELGDSAVYFCASSQGVQVGQPQHFGDGTRLSIL.

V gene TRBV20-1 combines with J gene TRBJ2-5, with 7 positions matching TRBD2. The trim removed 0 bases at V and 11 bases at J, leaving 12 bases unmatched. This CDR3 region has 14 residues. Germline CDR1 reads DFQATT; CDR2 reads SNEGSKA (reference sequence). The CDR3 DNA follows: TGCAGTGCTAGAGATCTGCGGGAGTGGGGGAGGCAGTACTTC. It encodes CSARDLREWGRQYF.

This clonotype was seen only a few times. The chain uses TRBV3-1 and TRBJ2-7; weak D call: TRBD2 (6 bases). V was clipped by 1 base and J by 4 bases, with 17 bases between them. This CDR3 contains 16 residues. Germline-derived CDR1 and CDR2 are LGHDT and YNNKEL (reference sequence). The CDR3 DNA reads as TGTGCCAGCAGCCAAGGAAGGCTAGCGTCGGCATACGAGCAGTACTTC. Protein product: CASSQGRLASAYEQYF.